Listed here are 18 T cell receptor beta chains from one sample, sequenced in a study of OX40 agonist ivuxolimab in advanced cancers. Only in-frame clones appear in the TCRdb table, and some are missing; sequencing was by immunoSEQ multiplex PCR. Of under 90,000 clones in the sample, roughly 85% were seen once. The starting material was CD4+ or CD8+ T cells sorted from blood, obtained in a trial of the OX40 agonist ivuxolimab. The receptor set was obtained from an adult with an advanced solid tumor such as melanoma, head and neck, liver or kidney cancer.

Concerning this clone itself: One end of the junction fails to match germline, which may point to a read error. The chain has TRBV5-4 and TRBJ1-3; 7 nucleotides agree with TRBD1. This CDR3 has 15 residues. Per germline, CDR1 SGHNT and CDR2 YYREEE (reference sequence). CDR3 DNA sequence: TGTGCCAGCAGTTTGGGGACAGTGTCTGGAAACACCATATATTTT. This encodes CASSLGTVSGNTIYF.

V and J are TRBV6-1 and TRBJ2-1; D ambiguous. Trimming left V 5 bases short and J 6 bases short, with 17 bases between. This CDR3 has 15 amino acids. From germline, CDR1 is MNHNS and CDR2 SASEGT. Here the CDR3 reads CASSPQASLPNEQFF. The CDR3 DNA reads TGTGCCAGCAGTCCCCAGGCGTCCCTCCCCAATGAGCAGTTCTTC.

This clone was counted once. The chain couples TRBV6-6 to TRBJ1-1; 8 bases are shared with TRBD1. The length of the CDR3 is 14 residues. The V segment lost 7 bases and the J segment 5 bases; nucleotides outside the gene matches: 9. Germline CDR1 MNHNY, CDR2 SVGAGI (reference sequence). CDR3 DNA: TGTGCCAGCACTCGACGGACAGGGCTGACTGAAGCTTTCTTT. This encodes CASTRRTGLTEAFF.

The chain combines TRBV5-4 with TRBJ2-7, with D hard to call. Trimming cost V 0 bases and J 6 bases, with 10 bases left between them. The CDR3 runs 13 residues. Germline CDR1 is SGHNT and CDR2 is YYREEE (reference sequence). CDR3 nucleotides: TGTGCCAGCAGCTTGGATAGGGTCGGCGAGCAGTACTTC. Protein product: CASSLDRVGEQYF.

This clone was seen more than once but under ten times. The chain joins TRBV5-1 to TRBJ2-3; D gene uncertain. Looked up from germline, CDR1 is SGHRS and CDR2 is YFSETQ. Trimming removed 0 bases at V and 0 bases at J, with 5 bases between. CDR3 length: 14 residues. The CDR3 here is CASSLDSSTDTQYF. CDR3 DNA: TGCGCCAGCAGCTTGGATTCTAGCACAGATACGCAGTATTTT.

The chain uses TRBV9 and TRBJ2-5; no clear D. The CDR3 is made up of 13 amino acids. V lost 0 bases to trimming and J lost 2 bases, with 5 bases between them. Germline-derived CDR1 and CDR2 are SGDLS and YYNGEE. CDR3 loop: CASSVVPQETQYF. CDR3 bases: TGTGCCAGCAGCGTAGTACCTCAAGAGACCCAGTACTTC.

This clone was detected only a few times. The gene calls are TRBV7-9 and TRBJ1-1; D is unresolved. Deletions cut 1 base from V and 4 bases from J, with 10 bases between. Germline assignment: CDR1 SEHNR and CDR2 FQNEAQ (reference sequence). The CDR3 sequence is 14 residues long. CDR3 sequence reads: CASSLVVRGTEAFF. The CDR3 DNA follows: TGTGCCAGCAGCTTAGTTGTTCGGGGCACTGAAGCTTTCTTT.

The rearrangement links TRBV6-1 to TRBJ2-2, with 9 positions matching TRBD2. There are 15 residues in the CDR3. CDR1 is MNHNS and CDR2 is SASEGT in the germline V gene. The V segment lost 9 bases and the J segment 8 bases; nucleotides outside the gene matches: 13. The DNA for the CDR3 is TGTGCCAGGGGTGGGACTAGCCTCGTTCGGGGGGAGCTGTTTTTT. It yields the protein CARGGTSLVRGELFF.

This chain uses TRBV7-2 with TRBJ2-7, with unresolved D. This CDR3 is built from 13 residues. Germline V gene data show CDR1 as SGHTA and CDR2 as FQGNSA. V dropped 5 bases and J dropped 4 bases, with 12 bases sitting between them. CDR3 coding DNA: TGTGCCAGCAGCCCGTTTGGTCCTTACGAGCAGTACTTC. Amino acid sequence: CASSPFGPYEQYF.

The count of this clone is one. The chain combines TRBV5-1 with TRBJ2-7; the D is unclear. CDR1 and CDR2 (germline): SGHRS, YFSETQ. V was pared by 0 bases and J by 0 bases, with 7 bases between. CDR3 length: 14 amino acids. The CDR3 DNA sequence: TGCGCCAGCAGCTTGGGGCCTAACTCCTACGAGCAGTACTTC. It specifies CASSLGPNSYEQYF.

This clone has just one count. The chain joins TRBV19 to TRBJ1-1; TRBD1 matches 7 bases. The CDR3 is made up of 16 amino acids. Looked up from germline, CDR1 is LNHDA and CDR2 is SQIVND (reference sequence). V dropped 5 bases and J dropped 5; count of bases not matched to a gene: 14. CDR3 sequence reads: CASSQRTGTPGTEAFF. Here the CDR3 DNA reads TGTGCCAGTAGTCAAAGGACAGGTACACCGGGGACTGAAGCTTTCTTT.

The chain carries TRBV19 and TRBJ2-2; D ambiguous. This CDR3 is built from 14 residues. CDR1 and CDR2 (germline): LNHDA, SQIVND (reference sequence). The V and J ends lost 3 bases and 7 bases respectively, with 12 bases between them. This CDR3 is CASSIRADNGELFF. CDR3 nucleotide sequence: TGTGCCAGTAGTATCCGGGCCGACAACGGGGAGCTGTTTTTT. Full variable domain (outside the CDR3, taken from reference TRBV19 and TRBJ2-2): DGGITQSPKYLFRKEGQNVTLSCEQNLNHDAMYWYRQDPGQGLRLIYYSQIVNDFQKGDIAEGYSVSREKKESFPLTVTSAQKNPTAFYLCASSIRADNGELFFGEGSRLTVL.

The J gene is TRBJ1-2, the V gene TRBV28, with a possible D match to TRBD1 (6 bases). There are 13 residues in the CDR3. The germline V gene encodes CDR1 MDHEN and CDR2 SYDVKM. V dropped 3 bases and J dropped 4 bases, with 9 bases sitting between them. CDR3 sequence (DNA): TGTGCCAGCAGTTTCGGCAGGGGCTATGGCTACACCTTC. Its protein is CASSFGRGYGYTF.

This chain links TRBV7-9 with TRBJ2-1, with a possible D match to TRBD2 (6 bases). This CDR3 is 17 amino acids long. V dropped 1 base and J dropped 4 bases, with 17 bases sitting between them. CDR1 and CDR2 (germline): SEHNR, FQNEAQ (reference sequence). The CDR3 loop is CASSLEGLTSRYNEQFF. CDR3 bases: TGTGCCAGCAGCTTAGAAGGCCTAACTAGCCGATACAATGAGCAGTTCTTC.

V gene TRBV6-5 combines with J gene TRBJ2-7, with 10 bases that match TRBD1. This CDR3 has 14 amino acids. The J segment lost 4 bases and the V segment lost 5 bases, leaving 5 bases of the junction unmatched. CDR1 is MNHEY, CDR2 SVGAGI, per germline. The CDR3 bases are TGTGCCAGCAGTCGAGGACAGGGGGGATACGAGCAGTACTTC. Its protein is CASSRGQGGYEQYF.

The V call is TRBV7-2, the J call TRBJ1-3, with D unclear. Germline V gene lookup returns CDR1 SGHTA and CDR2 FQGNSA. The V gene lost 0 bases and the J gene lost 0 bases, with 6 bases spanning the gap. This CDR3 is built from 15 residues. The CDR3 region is CASSLAAVSGNTIYF. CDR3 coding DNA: TGTGCCAGCAGCTTAGCTGCAGTCTCTGGAAACACCATATATTTT.

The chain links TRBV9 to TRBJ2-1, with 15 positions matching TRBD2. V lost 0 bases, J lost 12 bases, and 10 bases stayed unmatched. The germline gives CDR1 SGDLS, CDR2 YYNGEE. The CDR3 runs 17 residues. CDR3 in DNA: TGTGCCAGCAGCGTAGACCCCGGACTAGCGGGAGGGCAGGCGCAGTTCTTC. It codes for CASSVDPGLAGGQAQFF.

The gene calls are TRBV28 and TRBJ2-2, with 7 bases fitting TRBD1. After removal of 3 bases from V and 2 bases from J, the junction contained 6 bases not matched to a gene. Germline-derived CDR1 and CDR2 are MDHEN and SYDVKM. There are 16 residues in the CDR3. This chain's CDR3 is CASSFRDRRNTGELFF. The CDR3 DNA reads TGTGCCAGCAGTTTCCGGGACAGACGAAACACCGGGGAGCTGTTTTTT. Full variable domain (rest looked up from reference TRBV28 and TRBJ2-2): DVKVTQSSRYLVKRTGEKVFLECVQDMDHENMFWYRQDPGLGLRLIYFSYDVKMKEKGDIPEGYSVSREKKERFSLILESASTNQTSMYLCASSFRDRRNTGELFFGEGSRLTVL.